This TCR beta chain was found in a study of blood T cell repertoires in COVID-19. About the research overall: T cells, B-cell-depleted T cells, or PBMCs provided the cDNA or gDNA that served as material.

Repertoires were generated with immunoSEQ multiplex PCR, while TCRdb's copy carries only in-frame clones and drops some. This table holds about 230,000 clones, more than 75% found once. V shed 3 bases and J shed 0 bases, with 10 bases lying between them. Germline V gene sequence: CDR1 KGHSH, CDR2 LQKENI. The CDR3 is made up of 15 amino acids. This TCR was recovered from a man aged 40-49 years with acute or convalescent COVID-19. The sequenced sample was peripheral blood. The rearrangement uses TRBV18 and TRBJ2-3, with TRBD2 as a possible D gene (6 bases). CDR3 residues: CASSPLGGSTDTQYF. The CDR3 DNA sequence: TGTGCCAGCTCACCCCTCGGAGGGAGCACAGATACGCAGTATTTT.